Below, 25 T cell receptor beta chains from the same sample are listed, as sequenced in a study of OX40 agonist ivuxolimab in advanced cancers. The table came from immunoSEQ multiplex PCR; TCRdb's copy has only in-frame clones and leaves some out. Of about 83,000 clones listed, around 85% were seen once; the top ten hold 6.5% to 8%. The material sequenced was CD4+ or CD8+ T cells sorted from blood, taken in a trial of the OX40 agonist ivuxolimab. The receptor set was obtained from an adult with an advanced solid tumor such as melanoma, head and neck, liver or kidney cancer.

Written as DNA, the CDR3 is TGTGCCAGCAGTCTTAGCGGGGTGCTCTACGAGCAGTACTTC. This translates into CASSLSGVLYEQYF. The chain uses TRBV6-1 and TRBJ2-7, with 8 bases that match TRBD2. Trimming cost V 5 bases and J 3 bases; bases outside gene matches: 6. CDR1 is MNHNS, CDR2 SASEGT, per germline. The CDR3 has 14 residues.

The DNA for the CDR3 is TGTGCCAGTAGTATTAGGGGAGGACACCTGAACACCGGGGAGCTGTTTTTT. Its translation is CASSIRGGHLNTGELFF. J is TRBJ2-2 and V is TRBV19, with D perhaps matching TRBD2 (6 bases). The CDR3 sequence is 17 residues long. From germline, CDR1 is LNHDA and CDR2 SQIVND (reference sequence). Trimming stripped 3 bases from V and 1 base from J, with 15 bases between.

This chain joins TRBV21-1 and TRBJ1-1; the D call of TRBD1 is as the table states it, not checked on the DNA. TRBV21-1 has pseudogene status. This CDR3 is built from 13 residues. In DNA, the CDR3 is TGTGCCAGCAGCAAAAGGAGGGGGCGGGAAGCTTTCTTT. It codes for CASSKRRGREAFF.

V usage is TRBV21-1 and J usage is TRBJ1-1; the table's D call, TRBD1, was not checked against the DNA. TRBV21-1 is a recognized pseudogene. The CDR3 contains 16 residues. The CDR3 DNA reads TGTGCCAGCAGCAAAGATAACAGACACCCTGAGACTGAAGCTTTCTTT. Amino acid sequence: CASSKDNRHPETEAFF.

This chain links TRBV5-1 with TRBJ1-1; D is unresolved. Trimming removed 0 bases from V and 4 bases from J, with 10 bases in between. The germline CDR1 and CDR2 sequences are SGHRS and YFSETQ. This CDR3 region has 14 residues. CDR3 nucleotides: TGCGCCAGCAGCTTGGTAGCGGACCCCACTGAAGCTTTCTTT. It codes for CASSLVADPTEAFF.

The CDR3 sequence is CASSKVFFGQDYPYEQYF. DNA of the CDR3: TGTGCCAGCAGCAAAGTCTTCTTTGGACAGGATTACCCCTACGAGCAGTACTTC. The chain carries TRBV21-1 and TRBJ2-7; TRBD1 was called by the table and not checked on the DNA. TRBV21-1 is a listed pseudogene. The CDR3 totals 18 residues.

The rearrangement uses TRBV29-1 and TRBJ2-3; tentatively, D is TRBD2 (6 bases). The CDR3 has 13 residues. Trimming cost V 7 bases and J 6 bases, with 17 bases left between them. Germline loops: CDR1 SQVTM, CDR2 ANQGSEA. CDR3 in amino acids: CSGLGGRGDTQYF. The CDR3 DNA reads TGCAGCGGGTTGGGGGGTCGGGGGGATACGCAGTATTTT.

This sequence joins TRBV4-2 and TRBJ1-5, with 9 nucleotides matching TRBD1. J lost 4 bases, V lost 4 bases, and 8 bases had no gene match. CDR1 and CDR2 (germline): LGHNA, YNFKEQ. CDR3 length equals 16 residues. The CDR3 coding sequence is TGTGCCAGCAGCCCGGGACAGGGAGGCGAAAATCAGCCCCAGCATTTT. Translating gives CASSPGQGGENQPQHF.

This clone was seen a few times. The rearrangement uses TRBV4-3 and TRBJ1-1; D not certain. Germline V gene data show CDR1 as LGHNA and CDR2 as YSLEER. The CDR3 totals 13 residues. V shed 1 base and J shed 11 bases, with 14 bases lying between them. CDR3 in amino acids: CASSQVVHTRAFF. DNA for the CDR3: TGCGCCAGCAGCCAAGTTGTGCATACTAGGGCTTTCTTT.

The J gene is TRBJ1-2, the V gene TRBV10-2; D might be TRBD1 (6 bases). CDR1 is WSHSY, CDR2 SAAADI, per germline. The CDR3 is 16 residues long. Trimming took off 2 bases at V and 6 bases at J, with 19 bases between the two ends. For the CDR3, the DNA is TGCGCCAGCAGTGAGACGGAGTGGGGGCAGGGCCATGGCTACACCTTC. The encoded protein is CASSETEWGQGHGYTF.

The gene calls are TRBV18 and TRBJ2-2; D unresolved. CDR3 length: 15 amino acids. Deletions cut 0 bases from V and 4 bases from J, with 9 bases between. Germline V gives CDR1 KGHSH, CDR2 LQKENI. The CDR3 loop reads CASSPPLGGTGELFF. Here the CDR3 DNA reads TGTGCCAGCTCACCACCCCTAGGCGGCACCGGGGAGCTGTTTTTT.

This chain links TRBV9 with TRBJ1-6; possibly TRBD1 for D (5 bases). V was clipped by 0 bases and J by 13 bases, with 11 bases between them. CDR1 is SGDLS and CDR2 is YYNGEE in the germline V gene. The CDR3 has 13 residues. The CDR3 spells CASSVATRGPLHF. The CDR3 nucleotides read TGTGCCAGCAGCGTAGCTACAAGGGGCCCCCTCCACTTT.

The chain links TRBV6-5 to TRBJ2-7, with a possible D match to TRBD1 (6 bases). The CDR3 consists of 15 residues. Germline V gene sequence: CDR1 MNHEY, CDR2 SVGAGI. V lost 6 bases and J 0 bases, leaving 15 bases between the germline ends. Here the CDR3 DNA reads TGTGCCAGCAGCCTAGACCGGGACATCTCCTACGAGCAGTACTTC. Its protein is CASSLDRDISYEQYF.

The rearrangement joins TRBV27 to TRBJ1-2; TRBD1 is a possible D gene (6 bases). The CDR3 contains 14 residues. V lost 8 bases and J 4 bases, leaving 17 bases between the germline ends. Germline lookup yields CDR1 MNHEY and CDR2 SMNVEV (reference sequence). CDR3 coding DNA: TGTGCCAGCGGGGGATCTCAAGGGGGCTATGGCTACACCTTC. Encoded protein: CASGGSQGGYGYTF.

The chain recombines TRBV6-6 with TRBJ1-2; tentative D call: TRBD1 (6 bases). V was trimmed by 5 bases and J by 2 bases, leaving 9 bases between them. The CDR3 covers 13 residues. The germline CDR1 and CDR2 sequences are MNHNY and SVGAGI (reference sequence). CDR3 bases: TGTGCCAGCAGTAGGACAGCCAACTATGGCTACACCTTC. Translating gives CASSRTANYGYTF.

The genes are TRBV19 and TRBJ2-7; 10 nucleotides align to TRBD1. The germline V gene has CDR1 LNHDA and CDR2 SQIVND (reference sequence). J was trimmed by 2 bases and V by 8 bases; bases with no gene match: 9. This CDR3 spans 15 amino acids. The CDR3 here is CASGWGDRGTYEQYF. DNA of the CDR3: TGTGCCAGTGGATGGGGGGACAGGGGCACCTACGAGCAGTACTTC.

The DNA for the CDR3 is TGTGCCAGCAGTTACGGGGGAGGGTCTGGAAACACCATATATTTT. Amino acid sequence: CASSYGGGSGNTIYF. V usage is TRBV6-5 and J usage is TRBJ1-3; a possible D gene is TRBD1 (5 bases). Germline CDR1 is MNHEY and CDR2 is SVGAGI. The CDR3 runs 15 residues. V lost 2 bases to trimming and J lost 1 base, with 9 bases between them.

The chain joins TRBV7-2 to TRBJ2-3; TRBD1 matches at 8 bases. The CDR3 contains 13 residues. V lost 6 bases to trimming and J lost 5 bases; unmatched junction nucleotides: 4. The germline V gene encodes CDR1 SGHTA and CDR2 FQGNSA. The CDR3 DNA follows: TGTGCCAGCAGTACCGACAGGGGAGATACGCAGTATTTT. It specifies CASSTDRGDTQYF.

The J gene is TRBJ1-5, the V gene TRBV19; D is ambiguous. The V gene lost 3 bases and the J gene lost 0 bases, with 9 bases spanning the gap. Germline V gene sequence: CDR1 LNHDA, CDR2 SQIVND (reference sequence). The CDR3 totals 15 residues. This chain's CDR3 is CASSIIQVSNQPQHF. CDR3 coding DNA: TGTGCCAGTAGTATCATCCAGGTTAGCAATCAGCCCCAGCATTTT.

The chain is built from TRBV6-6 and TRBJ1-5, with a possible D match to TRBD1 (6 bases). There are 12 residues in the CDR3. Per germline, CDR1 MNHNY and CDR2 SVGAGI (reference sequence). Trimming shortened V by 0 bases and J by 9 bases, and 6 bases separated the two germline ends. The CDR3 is CASSYSTGPQHF. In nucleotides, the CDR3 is TGTGCCAGCAGTTACTCGACAGGGCCCCAGCATTTT.

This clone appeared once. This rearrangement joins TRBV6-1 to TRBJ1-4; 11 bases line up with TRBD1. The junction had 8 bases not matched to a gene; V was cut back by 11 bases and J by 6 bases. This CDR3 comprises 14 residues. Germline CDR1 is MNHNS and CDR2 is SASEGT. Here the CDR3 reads CALRPGQGDEKLFF. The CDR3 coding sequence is TGTGCCCTAAGACCGGGACAGGGGGATGAAAAACTGTTTTTT.

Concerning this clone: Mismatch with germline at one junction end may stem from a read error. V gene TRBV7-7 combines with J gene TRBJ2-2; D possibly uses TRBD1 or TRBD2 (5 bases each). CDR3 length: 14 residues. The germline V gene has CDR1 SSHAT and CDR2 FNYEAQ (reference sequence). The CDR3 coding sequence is TGTGCTAGCAGCTCACGACTGGGGGCCGGGGAGCTGTTTTTT. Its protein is CASSSRLGAGELFF.

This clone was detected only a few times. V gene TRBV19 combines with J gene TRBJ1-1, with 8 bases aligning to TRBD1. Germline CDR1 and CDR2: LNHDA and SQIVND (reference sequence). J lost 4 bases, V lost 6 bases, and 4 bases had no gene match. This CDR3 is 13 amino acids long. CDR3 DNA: TGTGCCAGTAGCCTGACAGGGGTCACTGAAGCTTTCTTT. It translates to CASSLTGVTEAFF. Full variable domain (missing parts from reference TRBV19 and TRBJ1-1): DGGITQSPKYLFRKEGQNVTLSCEQNLNHDAMYWYRQDPGQGLRLIYYSQIVNDFQKGDIAEGYSVSREKKESFPLTVTSAQKNPTAFYLCASSLTGVTEAFFGQGTRLTVV.

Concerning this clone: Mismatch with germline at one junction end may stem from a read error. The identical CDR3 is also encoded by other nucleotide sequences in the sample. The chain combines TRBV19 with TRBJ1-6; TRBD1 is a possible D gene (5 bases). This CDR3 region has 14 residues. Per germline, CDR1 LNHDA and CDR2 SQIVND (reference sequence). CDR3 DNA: TGTGCCAGTGTGGAGGGACTGTACAATTCACCCCTCCACTTC. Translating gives CASVEGLYNSPLHF. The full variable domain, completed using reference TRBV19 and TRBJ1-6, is DGGITQSPKYLFRKEGQNVTLSCEQNLNHDAMYWYRQDPGQGLRLIYYSQIVNDFQKGDIAEGYSVSREKKESFPLTVTSAQKNPTAFYLCASVEGLYNSPLHFGNGTRLTVT.

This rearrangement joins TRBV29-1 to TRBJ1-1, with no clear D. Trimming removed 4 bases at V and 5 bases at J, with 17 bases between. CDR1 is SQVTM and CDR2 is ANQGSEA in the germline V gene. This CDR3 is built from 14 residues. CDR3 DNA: TGCAGCGTTGTGCCAGGTCAAGACGCAACTGAAGCTTTCTTT. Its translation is CSVVPGQDATEAFF.